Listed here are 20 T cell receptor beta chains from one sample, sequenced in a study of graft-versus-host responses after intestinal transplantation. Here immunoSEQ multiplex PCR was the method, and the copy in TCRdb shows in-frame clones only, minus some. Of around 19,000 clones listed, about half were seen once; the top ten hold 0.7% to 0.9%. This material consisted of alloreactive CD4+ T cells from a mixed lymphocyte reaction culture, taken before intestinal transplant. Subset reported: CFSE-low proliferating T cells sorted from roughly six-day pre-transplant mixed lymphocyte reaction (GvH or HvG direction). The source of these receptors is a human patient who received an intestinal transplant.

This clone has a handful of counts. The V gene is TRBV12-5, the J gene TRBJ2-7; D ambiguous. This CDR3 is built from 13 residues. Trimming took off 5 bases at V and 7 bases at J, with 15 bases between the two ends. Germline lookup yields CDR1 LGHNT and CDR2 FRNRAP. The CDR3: CASGPPPDTEQYF. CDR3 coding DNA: TGTGCTAGTGGTCCACCCCCCGACACAGAGCAGTACTTC.

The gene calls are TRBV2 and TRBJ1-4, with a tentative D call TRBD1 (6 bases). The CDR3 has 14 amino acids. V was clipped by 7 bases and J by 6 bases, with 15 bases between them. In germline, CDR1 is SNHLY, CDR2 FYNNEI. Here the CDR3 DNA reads TGTGCCAGCAAACGAGACAGGTTTTATGAAAAACTGTTTTTT. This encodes CASKRDRFYEKLFF.

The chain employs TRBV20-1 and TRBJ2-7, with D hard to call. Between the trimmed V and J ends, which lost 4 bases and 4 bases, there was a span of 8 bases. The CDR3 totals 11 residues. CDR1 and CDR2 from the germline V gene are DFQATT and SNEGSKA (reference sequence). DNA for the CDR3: TGCAGTGCTATCGCAGAATACGAGCAGTACTTC. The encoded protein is CSAIAEYEQYF.

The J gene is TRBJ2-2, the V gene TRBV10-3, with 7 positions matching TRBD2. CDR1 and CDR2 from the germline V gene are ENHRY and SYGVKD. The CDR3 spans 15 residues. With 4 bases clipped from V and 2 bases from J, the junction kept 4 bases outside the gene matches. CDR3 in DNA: TGTGCCATCAGTGGGGCTAGCGGAAACACCGGGGAGCTGTTTTTT. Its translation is CAISGASGNTGELFF.

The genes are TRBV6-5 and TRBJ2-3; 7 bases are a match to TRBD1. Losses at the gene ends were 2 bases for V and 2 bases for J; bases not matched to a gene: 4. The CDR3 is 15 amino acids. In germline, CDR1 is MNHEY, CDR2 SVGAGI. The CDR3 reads CASSYRQGTTDTQYF. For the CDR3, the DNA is TGTGCCAGCAGTTACCGACAGGGTACCACAGATACGCAGTATTTT.

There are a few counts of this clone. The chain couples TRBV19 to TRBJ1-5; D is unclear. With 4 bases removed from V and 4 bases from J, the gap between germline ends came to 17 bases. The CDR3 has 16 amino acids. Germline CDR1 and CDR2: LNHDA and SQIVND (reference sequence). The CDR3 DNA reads TGTGCCAGTAGTACCCCCCGCGGGCAGGCAAATCAGCCCCAGCATTTT. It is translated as CASSTPRGQANQPQHF. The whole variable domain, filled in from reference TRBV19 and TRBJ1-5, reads DGGITQSPKYLFRKEGQNVTLSCEQNLNHDAMYWYRQDPGQGLRLIYYSQIVNDFQKGDIAEGYSVSREKKESFPLTVTSAQKNPTAFYLCASSTPRGQANQPQHFGDGTRLSIL.

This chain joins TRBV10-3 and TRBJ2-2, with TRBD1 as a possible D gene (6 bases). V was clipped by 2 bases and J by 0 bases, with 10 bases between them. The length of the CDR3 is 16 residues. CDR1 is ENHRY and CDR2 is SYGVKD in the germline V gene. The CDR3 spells CAISETRTANTGELFF. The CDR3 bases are TGTGCCATCAGTGAGACCAGGACAGCGAACACCGGGGAGCTGTTTTTT.

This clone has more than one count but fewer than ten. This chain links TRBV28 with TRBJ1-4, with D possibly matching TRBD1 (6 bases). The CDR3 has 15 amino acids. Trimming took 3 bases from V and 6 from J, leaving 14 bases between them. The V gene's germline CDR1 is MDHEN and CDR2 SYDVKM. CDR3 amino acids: CASSFLGAGYEKLFF. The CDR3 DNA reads TGTGCCAGCAGTTTCCTGGGGGCCGGGTATGAAAAACTGTTTTTT.

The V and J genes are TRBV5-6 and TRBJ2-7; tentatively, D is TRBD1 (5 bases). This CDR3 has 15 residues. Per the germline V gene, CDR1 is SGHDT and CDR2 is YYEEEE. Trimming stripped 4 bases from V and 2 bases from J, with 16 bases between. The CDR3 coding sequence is TGTGCCAGCAGCCCAAAGACAGAAGTTCCCTACGAGCAGTACTTC. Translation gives CASSPKTEVPYEQYF. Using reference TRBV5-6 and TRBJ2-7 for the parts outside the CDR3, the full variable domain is DAGVTQSPTHLIKTRGQQVTLRCSPKSGHDTVSWYQQALGQGPQFIFQYYEEEERQRGNFPDRFSGHQFPNYSSELNVNALLLGDSALYLCASSPKTEVPYEQYFGPGTRLTVT.

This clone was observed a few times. The CDR3: CASSFGVETEAFF. For the CDR3, the DNA is TGTGCCAGCAGCTTCGGGGTAGAGACTGAAGCTTTCTTT. The J gene is TRBJ1-1, the V gene TRBV7-3; D gene uncertain. V was shortened by 3 bases and J by 5 bases, with 10 bases between the two germline ends. CDR1 SGHTA and CDR2 FQGTGA come from the germline V gene. There are 13 residues in the CDR3. Full variable domain (rest looked up from reference TRBV7-3 and TRBJ1-1): GAGVSQTPSNKVTEKGKYVELRCDPISGHTALYWYRQSLGQGPEFLIYFQGTGAADDSGLPNDRFFAVRPEGSVSTLKIQRTERGDSAVYLCASSFGVETEAFFGQGTRLTVV.

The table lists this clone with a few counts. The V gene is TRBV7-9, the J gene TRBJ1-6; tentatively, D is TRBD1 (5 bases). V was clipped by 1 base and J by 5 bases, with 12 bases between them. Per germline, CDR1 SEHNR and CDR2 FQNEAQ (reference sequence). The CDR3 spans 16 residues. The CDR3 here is CASSLVQGINNSPLHF. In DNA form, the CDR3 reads TGTGCCAGCAGCTTAGTGCAGGGCATAAATAATTCACCCCTCCACTTT.

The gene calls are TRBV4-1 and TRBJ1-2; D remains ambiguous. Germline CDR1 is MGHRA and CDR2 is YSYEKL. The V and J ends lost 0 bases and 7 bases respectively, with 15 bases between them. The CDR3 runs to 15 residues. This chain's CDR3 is CASSQELVRMVGYTF. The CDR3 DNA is TGCGCCAGCAGCCAAGAACTTGTCAGGATGGTTGGCTACACCTTC.

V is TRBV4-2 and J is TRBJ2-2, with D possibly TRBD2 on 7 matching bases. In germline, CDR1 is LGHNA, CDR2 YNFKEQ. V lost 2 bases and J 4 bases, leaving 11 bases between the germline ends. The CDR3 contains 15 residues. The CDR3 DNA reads TGTGCCAGCAGCCAATGGGGGGGGGCCACCGGGGAGCTGTTTTTT. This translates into CASSQWGGATGELFF.

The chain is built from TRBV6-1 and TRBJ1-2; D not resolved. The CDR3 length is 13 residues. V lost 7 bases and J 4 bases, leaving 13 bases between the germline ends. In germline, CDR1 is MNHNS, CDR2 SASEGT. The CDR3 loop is CASKDTLVYGYTF. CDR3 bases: TGTGCCAGCAAAGACACTCTCGTCTATGGCTACACCTTC.

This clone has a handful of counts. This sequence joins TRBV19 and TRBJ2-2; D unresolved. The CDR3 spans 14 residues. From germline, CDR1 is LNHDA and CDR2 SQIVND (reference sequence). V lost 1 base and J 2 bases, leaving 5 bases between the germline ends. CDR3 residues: CASSIAGNTGELFF. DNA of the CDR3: TGTGCCAGTAGTATAGCCGGTAACACCGGGGAGCTGTTTTTT.

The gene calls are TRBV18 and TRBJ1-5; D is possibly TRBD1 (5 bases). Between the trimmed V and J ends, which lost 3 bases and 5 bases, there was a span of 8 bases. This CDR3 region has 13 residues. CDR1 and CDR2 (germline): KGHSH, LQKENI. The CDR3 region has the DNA TGTGCCAGCTCACCGCAACAGGATCAGCCCCAGCATTTT. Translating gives CASSPQQDQPQHF.

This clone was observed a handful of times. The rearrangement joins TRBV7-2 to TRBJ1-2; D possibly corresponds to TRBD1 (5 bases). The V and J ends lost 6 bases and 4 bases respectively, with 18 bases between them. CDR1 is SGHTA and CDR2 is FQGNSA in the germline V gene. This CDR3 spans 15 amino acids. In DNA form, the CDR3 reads TGTGCCAGCAGTCAAGACCAGGGCTGGGGCTATGGCTACACCTTC. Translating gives CASSQDQGWGYGYTF.

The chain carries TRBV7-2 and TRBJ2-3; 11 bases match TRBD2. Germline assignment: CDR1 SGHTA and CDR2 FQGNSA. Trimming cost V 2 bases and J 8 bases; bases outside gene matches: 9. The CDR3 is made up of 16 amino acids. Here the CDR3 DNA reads TGTGCCAGCAGCTTAAAAACTAGCGGGGGTCTGGGTACGCAGTATTTT. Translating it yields CASSLKTSGGLGTQYF.

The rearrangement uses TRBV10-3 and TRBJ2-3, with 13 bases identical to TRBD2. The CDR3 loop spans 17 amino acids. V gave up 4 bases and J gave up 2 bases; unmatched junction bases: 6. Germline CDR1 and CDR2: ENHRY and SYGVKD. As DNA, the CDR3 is TGTGCCATCAGTGTACTAGCGGGGGGGCACAACACAGATACGCAGTATTTT. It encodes CAISVLAGGHNTDTQYF.

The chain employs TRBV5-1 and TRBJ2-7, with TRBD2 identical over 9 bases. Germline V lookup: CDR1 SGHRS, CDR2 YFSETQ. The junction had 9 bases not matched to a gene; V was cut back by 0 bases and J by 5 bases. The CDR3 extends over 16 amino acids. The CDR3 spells CASSLEVAGDRHEQYF. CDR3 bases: TGCGCCAGCAGCTTGGAGGTAGCGGGGGACCGCCACGAGCAGTACTTC.